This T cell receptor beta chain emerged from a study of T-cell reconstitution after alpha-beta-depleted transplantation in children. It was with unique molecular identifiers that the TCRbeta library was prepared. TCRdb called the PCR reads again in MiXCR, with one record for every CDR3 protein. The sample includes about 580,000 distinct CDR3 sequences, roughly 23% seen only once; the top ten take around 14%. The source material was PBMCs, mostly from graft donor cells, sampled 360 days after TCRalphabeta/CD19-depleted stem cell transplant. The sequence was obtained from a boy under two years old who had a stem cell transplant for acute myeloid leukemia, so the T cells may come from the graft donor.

The CDR3, as DNA: TGTGCCAGCAGCGTTGGGACAGGGGCCTACGAGCAGTACTTC. Its protein product is CASSVGTGAYEQYF. The chain recombines TRBV9 with TRBJ2-7; 10 bases align to TRBD1. Germline V gene lookup returns CDR1 SGDLS and CDR2 YYNGEE. Trimming took 2 bases from V and 2 from J; bases not matched to a gene: 1. The CDR3 runs to 14 residues.